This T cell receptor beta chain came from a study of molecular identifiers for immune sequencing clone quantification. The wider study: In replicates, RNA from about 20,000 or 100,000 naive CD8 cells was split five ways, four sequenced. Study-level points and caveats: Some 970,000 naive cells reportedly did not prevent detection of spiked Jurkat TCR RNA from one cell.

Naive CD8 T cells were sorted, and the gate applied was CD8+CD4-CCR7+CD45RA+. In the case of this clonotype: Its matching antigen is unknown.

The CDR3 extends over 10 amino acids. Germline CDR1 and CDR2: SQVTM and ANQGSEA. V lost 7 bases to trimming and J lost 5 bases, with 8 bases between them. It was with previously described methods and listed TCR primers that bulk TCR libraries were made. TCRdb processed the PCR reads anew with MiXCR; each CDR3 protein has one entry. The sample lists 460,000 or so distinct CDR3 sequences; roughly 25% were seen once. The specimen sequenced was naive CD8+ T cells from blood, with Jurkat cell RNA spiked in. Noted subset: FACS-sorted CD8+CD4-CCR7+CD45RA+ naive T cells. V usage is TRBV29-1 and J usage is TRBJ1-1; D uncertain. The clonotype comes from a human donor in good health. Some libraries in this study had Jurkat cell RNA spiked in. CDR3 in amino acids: CSARITEAFF. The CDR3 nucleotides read TGCAGCGCACGGATAACTGAAGCTTTCTTT.